This TCR beta chain appears in the sequencing data of a study of blood T cell repertoires in COVID-19. Study details: Acute and convalescent COVID-19 specimens originated in the United States, Italy and Spain.

Germline trimming cut 3 bases from V and 6 bases from J; bases unmatched to any gene: 10. The CDR3 is made up of 15 amino acids. Germline V gives CDR1 SGHRS, CDR2 YFSETQ. Generated by immunoSEQ multiplex PCR, the TCRdb table keeps only in-frame clones and is missing some. The sample carries 310,000 or so clones, 70% to 90% recorded once. The sequence was collected from a woman aged 50 to 60 with active or convalescent COVID-19. V gene TRBV5-1 combines with J gene TRBJ1-1; 8 bases are a match to TRBD1. Input material: peripheral blood. CDR3 loop: CASSSRPGTGAEAFF. The CDR3 DNA reads as TGCGCCAGCAGCTCCCGTCCCGGGACAGGAGCTGAAGCTTTCTTT.